The sequence of this T cell receptor beta chain was determined in a study of cytomegalovirus exposure and HLA in healthy donors. This clone was seen once. Antigen specificity is unknown. Overall study results and limits: For most TCR sequences rarity was the rule, although some public TCRs occurred in many donors. Under in vitro conditions, three CMV-associated chains were confirmed as specific for CMV antigens. The classifier reportedly diagnosed cytomegalovirus status with high sensitivity and specificity.

Germline CDR1 reads PRHDT; CDR2 reads FYEKMQ (reference sequence). The J segment lost 1 base and the V segment lost 5 bases, leaving 5 bases of the junction unmatched. The CDR3 loop spans 16 amino acids. Libraries were prepared by immunoSEQ multiplex PCR; TCRdb keeps only in-frame clonotypes and omits some of them. The sample includes more than 120,000 clones, over 80% seen only once; the top ten take roughly 4.5%. This chain links TRBV13 with TRBJ2-7, with TRBD2 matching over 13 bases. The receptor's source is a man aged 18 to 29 in good health and CMV-seropositive. Sequencing was performed on PBMCs. DNA of the CDR3: TGTGCCAGCAGCCGATCACTAGCGGGGGGGTCCTACGAGCAGTACTTC. Its translation is CASSRSLAGGSYEQYF.